The T cell receptor delta chain under discussion was sequenced for a study of gamma-delta T cells after stem cell transplantation. TCRdb processed the RT-PCR reads again with the CATT caller. The sample has more than 2,500 delta-chain clones, less than 30% seen once. The CDR3 is 19 residues long. The V and J ends lost 3 bases and 7 bases respectively, with 36 bases between them. Germline values: CDR1 TVYSNPD, CDR2 GDNSRS (reference sequence). Material: gamma-delta T cells. The chain recombines TRDV3 with TRDJ1; D is possibly TRDD3 (6 bases). The clonotype comes from a human donor. It is not recorded whose cells these are; they may come from a transplant donor. For the CDR3, the DNA is TGTGCCTTGAGGGCTACTAGGCGCTCCAGGGGGAGACTCGGGGGTAAACTCATCTTT. Encoded protein: CALRATRRSRGRLGGKLIF.